This T cell receptor (beta chain) was identified during a study of blood T cell repertoires in COVID-19. The wider study: There were acute and convalescent COVID-19 samples, and they came from the United States, Italy and Spain.

Original methodology: Estimated nucleated cell counts came from reference gene primer amplification. The assay was immunoSEQ multiplex PCR, and TCRdb's table has in-frame clones only and misses some. V, J and clone size were drawn from that table, and D and trimming were deduced from the DNA. The sample lists some 200,000 clones, roughly four fifths seen once, with roughly 12% in the top ten. There are a few counts of this clone. Sequencing was carried out using peripheral blood. The TCR comes from a woman aged 40 to 49 with acute or convalescent COVID-19.

The CDR3 sequence is CASSLGLAGYTDTQYF. The CDR3, as DNA: TGTGCCAGCAGCTTAGGCTTGGCGGGGTACACAGATACGCAGTATTTT. This chain joins TRBV13 and TRBJ2-3; a possible D gene is TRBD2 (6 bases). CDR3 length: 16 residues. Trimming shortened V by 0 bases and J by 2 bases, and 12 bases separated the two germline ends. Germline V gives CDR1 PRHDT, CDR2 FYEKMQ (reference sequence).